This T cell receptor (beta chain) was identified during a study of control samples from healthy donors and cancer patients. Assay: immunoSEQ multiplex PCR; the TCRdb copy retains only in-frame clones and omits some. The repertoire holds over 85,000 clones, with approximately 93% as singletons. Germline V CDR1 and CDR2: SNHLY, FYNNEI. The CDR3 has 13 residues. Trimming cost V 5 bases and J 2 bases, with 7 bases left between them. Material for sequencing was blood. The chain uses TRBV2 and TRBJ2-1; no clear D gene. This TCR was sampled from a woman aged 25 to 39 in good health. CDR3 protein: CASSKDTYNEQFF. The CDR3 DNA is TGTGCCAGCAGTAAAGACACCTACAATGAGCAGTTCTTC. The entire variable domain, with the rest obtained from reference TRBV2 and TRBJ2-1, is as follows: EPEVTQTPSHQVTQMGQEVILRCVPISNHLYFYWYRQILGQKVEFLVSFYNNEISEKSEIFDDQFSVERPDGSNFTLKIRSTKLEDSAMYFCASSKDTYNEQFFGPGTRLTVL.